The clone carrying this T cell receptor beta chain was seen just once. The data originate from a study of OX40 agonist ivuxolimab in advanced cancers. The CDR3 contains 16 residues. CDR1 is SGHAT, CDR2 FQNNGV, per germline. The V end lost 3 bases, the J end lost 8 bases, and 20 bases lay between the germline ends. Generated by immunoSEQ multiplex PCR, the TCRdb table keeps only in-frame clones and is missing some. Of 85,000 to 95,000 clones in the sample, roughly nine tenths were seen once. The sequence was obtained from an adult with an advanced solid tumor such as melanoma, head and neck, liver or kidney cancer. The chain carries TRBV11-2 and TRBJ2-1; TRBD2 might be the D (6 bases). This specimen consisted of CD4+ or CD8+ T cells sorted from blood, obtained in a trial of the OX40 agonist ivuxolimab. DNA for the CDR3: TGTGCCAGCAGCTTCCCCGGGACTCGGATACCGGATGAGCAGTTCTTC. Translating gives CASSFPGTRIPDEQFF.